The 31 T cell receptor beta chains listed next were all sequenced from one sample in a study of neurological immune-mediated disorders (dated by TCRdb to between 2018 and 2021). The library was produced with 5' RACE. The instrument given in TCRdb is Illumina HiSeq 2500. The public reads were reanalyzed by TCRdb: fastp trimming at Q25, MiXCR alignment, in-frame beta chains only. Rows are unified per CDR3 protein, each entry keeping the most common DNA and genes. This sample holds about 21,000 distinct CDR3 sequences; about 6.2% were observed only once. 40% to 45% of the sample goes to the ten largest clones. What was sequenced was CD8+ T cells from blood. These receptors came from a young man in good health.

This clonotype showed up many times. The chain has TRBV27 and TRBJ2-1, with TRBD1 identical over 8 bases. Trimming took 4 bases from V and 7 from J; bases not matched to a gene: 3. The length of the CDR3 is 13 residues. Germline CDR1 reads MNHEY; CDR2 reads SMNVEV (reference sequence). For the CDR3, the DNA is TGTGCCAGCAGTTGGCAGGGGGCTAATGAGCAGTTCTTC. Translated, it gives CASSWQGANEQFF.

Ten or more counts support this clonotype. The chain employs TRBV7-9 and TRBJ1-1; no clear D. In germline, CDR1 is SEHNR, CDR2 FQNEAQ (reference sequence). The CDR3 length is 17 residues. Trimming removed 5 bases at V and 3 bases at J, with 22 bases between. In DNA form, the CDR3 reads TGTGCCAGCAGCCCTATCATCATCCCGGGGAACGACACTGAAGCTTTCTTT. Translated: CASSPIIIPGNDTEAFF.

Comment on this clonotype: This could be a read error, since a much larger clone is one nucleotide away. The chain recombines TRBV6-2 or TRBV6-3 with TRBJ2-7; TRBD1 might be the D (6 bases). This CDR3 comprises 13 residues. Germline assignment: CDR1 MNHEY and CDR2 SVGEGT. CDR3 sequence reads: CVSSYRETYEQYF. The DNA of the CDR3 is TGTGTCAGCAGTTACAGGGAAACCTACGAGCAGTACTTC.

This clonotype has ten or more counts. The CDR3, as DNA: TGCAGCGTTGACGGGGGGTCCTACGAGCAGTACTTC. Translated, it gives CSVDGGSYEQYF. The chain couples TRBV29-1 to TRBJ2-7, with 7 bases fitting TRBD2. V shed 3 bases and J 1 base; nucleotides not matched to a gene: 0. This CDR3 contains 12 residues. Germline CDR1 SQVTM, CDR2 ANQGSEA.

Ten or more counts support this clonotype. The chain joins TRBV12-3 or TRBV12-4 to TRBJ1-1; possible D gene TRBD1, 5 bases. The CDR3 consists of 13 residues. The germline V and J ends were trimmed by 10 bases and 0 bases, with 12 bases remaining between them. For the CDR3, the DNA is TGTGCCACCCATGGGGGTATGAACACTGAAGCTTTCTTT. As protein: CATHGGMNTEAFF.

Many counts were recorded for this clonotype. The V call is TRBV7-9, the J call TRBJ1-2; D remains unclear. Germline V gives CDR1 SEHNR, CDR2 FQNEAQ (reference sequence). Trimming removed 5 bases from V and 9 bases from J, with 16 bases in between. CDR3 length: 13 amino acids. The CDR3 here is CASSQTVWERYTF. The DNA of the CDR3 is TGTGCCAGCAGCCAGACCGTGTGGGAGCGCTACACCTTC.

This clonotype was found many times. CDR3 loop: CASSLGGLAGAYNEQFF. The CDR3 DNA sequence: TGTGCCAGCAGCTTAGGGGGACTAGCGGGGGCCTACAATGAGCAGTTCTTC. V usage is TRBV7-2 and J usage is TRBJ2-1, with 14 bases fitting TRBD2. From germline, CDR1 is SGHTA and CDR2 FQGNSA. The CDR3 spans 17 residues. Trimming removed 1 base from V and 2 bases from J; junction bases left unmatched: 1.

Details on this clonotype: One junction end disagrees with the germline gene, perhaps due to a read error. This chain links TRBV7-3 with TRBJ2-2; maybe TRBD2 (6 bases). CDR3 size: 14 residues. CDR1 is SGHTA, CDR2 FQGTGA, per germline. The CDR3 nucleotides are TGTGCCAGCAGCCCCACGGGGGTTGCCGGGGATCTGTTTTTT. Translated: CASSPTGVAGDLFF.

There are many counts of this clonotype. The chain has TRBV12-3 or TRBV12-4 and TRBJ2-2; TRBD2 agrees at 8 bases. The ends lost 6 bases at V and 1 base at J; junction bases unmatched: 7. The CDR3 has 16 amino acids. The CDR3 DNA reads as TGTGCCAGCAGCCCACGGCTAGCGGGGAACACCGGGGAGCTGTTTTTT. It is translated as CASSPRLAGNTGELFF.

This clonotype was detected many times. The V gene is TRBV7-3, the J gene TRBJ2-2; no clear D. CDR3 length equals 15 residues. In germline, CDR1 is SGHTA, CDR2 FQGTGA. V was shortened by 5 bases and J by 0 bases, with 10 bases between the two germline ends. The CDR3 here is CASSQTPANTGELFF. The CDR3 bases are TGTGCCAGCAGCCAAACTCCCGCGAACACCGGGGAGCTGTTTTTT. The entire variable domain, with the rest obtained from reference TRBV7-3 and TRBJ2-2, is as follows: GAGVSQTPSNKVTEKGKYVELRCDPISGHTALYWYRQSLGQGPEFLIYFQGTGAADDSGLPNDRFFAVRPEGSVSTLKIQRTERGDSAVYLCASSQTPANTGELFFGEGSRLTVL.

This clonotype showed up many times. The chain links TRBV7-2 to TRBJ2-1; 9 bases are shared with TRBD2. Germline assignment: CDR1 SGHTA and CDR2 FQGNSA. CDR3 length: 16 residues. The ends lost 0 bases at V and 8 bases at J; junction bases unmatched: 8. This CDR3 reads CASSLAPAGGMHEQFF. The CDR3 nucleotides read TGTGCCAGCAGCTTAGCCCCAGCGGGAGGAATGCATGAGCAGTTCTTC.

This clonotype was picked up many times. The chain employs TRBV20-1 and TRBJ1-4; D gene unclear. Germline V CDR1 and CDR2: DFQATT, SNEGSKA (reference sequence). With 0 bases removed from V and 0 bases from J, the gap between germline ends came to 11 bases. There are 16 residues in the CDR3. The CDR3 reads CSARDVFGATNEKLFF. The CDR3, as DNA: TGCAGTGCTAGAGATGTCTTTGGTGCAACTAATGAAAAACTGTTTTTT.

In this sample, this clonotype turned up many times. The chain uses TRBV27 and TRBJ2-7; no clear D gene. The CDR3 runs to 14 residues. Trimming stripped 8 bases from V and 5 bases from J, with 19 bases between. Germline lookup yields CDR1 MNHEY and CDR2 SMNVEV (reference sequence). CDR3 DNA: TGTGCCAGCTCCAAGATAGAAGGGCAGGACGAGCAGTACTTC. Protein product: CASSKIEGQDEQYF.

This clonotype was seen at least ten times. This sequence joins TRBV7-3 and TRBJ1-5; D gene unclear. There are 17 residues in the CDR3. Germline-derived CDR1 and CDR2 are SGHTA and FQGTGA. V gave up 4 bases and J gave up 5 bases, with 21 bases separating them. The CDR3 loop reads CASSSGWPKRGYQPQHF. CDR3 DNA: TGTGCCAGCAGCTCTGGCTGGCCGAAACGGGGATATCAGCCCCAGCATTTT.

This clonotype was observed many times. The chain links TRBV19 to TRBJ2-1, with D perhaps TRBD1 (5 bases). This CDR3 spans 16 amino acids. Germline-derived CDR1 and CDR2 are LNHDA and SQIVND (reference sequence). Trimming removed 0 bases at V and 3 bases at J, with 12 bases between. For the CDR3, the DNA is TGTGCCAGTAGTATAGATCATCAGCAGGGCTACAATGAGCAGTTCTTC. It specifies CASSIDHQQGYNEQFF.

This clonotype was seen many times. The chain joins TRBV6-6 to TRBJ2-1; 7 nucleotides align to TRBD2. Germline V gene lookup returns CDR1 MNHNY and CDR2 SVGAGI (reference sequence). There are 13 residues in the CDR3. V lost 8 bases, J lost 3 bases, and 4 bases stayed unmatched. The CDR3 region is CASGSGDYNEQFF. CDR3 in DNA: TGTGCCAGCGGGAGCGGGGACTACAATGAGCAGTTCTTC.

This clonotype showed up many times. The chain carries TRBV6-5 and TRBJ1-4; 7 bases agree with TRBD1. CDR1 is MNHEY, CDR2 SVGAGI, per germline. The CDR3 is 15 amino acids. V dropped 4 bases and J dropped 15; count of bases not matched to a gene: 17. The CDR3 bases are TGTGCCAGCAGTTTCGAACAGGGGTCCGCTGAAGTTTTGTTTTTT. Translating it yields CASSFEQGSAEVLFF.

The table lists this clonotype with many counts. V gene TRBV5-6 combines with J gene TRBJ2-1; 8 nucleotides match TRBD1. CDR3 size: 16 residues. The germline gives CDR1 SGHDT, CDR2 YYEEEE. V trimming: 4 bases; J trimming: 3 bases; junction bases outside the gene matches: 9. For the CDR3, the DNA is TGTGCCAGCAGCCCCTTTGGACAGGGAATCTACAATGAGCAGTTCTTC. Protein sequence: CASSPFGQGIYNEQFF.

This clonotype was observed at least ten times. This chain uses TRBV7-8 with TRBJ2-7; TRBD2 is a possible D gene (6 bases). With 5 bases removed from V and 2 bases from J, the gap between germline ends came to 19 bases. Germline assignment: CDR1 SGHVS and CDR2 FQNEAQ. This CDR3 has 16 amino acids. In nucleotides, the CDR3 is TGTGCCAGCAGCGCCCCCCCCCGGGACTTAACCTACGAGCAGTACTTC. As protein: CASSAPPRDLTYEQYF.

This clonotype is deemed medium-sized (0.01 to 0.1%). The chain links TRBV30 to TRBJ2-2; TRBD1 agrees at 9 bases. Germline V gives CDR1 GTSNPN, CDR2 SVGIG (reference sequence). The CDR3 extends over 15 amino acids. Trimming took 2 bases from V and 7 from J; bases not matched to a gene: 8. The CDR3 here is CAWSTDGQGIGELFF. DNA of the CDR3: TGTGCCTGGAGTACCGACGGACAGGGGATCGGGGAGCTGTTTTTT.

There are a few counts of this clonotype. The CDR3 here is CASSLGTSYEQYF. The DNA of the CDR3 is TGTGCCAGTAGTCTCGGGACTTCCTACGAGCAGTACTTC. The chain is built from TRBV19 and TRBJ2-7, with a tentative D call TRBD2 (6 bases). Trimming took 5 bases from V and 1 from J, leaving 9 bases between them. The CDR3 has 13 amino acids. Germline CDR1 reads LNHDA; CDR2 reads SQIVND (reference sequence). Full variable domain (rest looked up from reference TRBV19 and TRBJ2-7): DGGITQSPKYLFRKEGQNVTLSCEQNLNHDAMYWYRQDPGQGLRLIYYSQIVNDFQKGDIAEGYSVSREKKESFPLTVTSAQKNPTAFYLCASSLGTSYEQYFGPGTRLTVT.

This clonotype was observed many times. The chain has TRBV9 and TRBJ2-7, with 7 bases lining up with TRBD2. The V gene's germline CDR1 is SGDLS and CDR2 YYNGEE. Unmatched junction bases numbered 8, after V lost 3 bases and J lost 5 bases. The CDR3 extends over 14 amino acids. DNA of the CDR3: TGTGCCAGCAGCGCTTCGGGGGGATTGAACGAGCAGTACTTC. Encoded protein: CASSASGGLNEQYF.

This clonotype was picked up many times. The V call is TRBV5-1, the J call TRBJ1-1, with D maybe TRBD1 (5 bases). The CDR3 length is 15 residues. V was shortened by 3 bases and J by 8 bases, with 20 bases between the two germline ends. Germline V gene lookup returns CDR1 SGHRS and CDR2 YFSETQ. In DNA, the CDR3 is TGCGCCAGCAGCTACGGACACTTGGGCGACTTGGAAGCTTTCTTT. Translated, it gives CASSYGHLGDLEAFF.

This clonotype came up many times. This chain links TRBV20-1 with TRBJ2-1, with 8 bases lining up with TRBD1. Trimming removed 3 bases from V and 5 bases from J; junction bases left unmatched: 9. This CDR3 is 15 amino acids long. In germline, CDR1 is DFQATT, CDR2 SNEGSKA (reference sequence). CDR3: CSARDRDRLDNEQFF. DNA of the CDR3: TGCAGTGCTAGGGACAGGGACCGTCTGGACAATGAGCAGTTCTTC.

The sample holds many counts of this clonotype. The J gene is TRBJ2-7, the V gene TRBV5-1; 7 nucleotides line up with TRBD1. The CDR3 is made up of 15 amino acids. V was clipped by 0 bases and J by 5 bases; unmatched bases: 8. Germline CDR1 reads SGHRS; CDR2 reads YFSETQ. The CDR3 nucleotides are TGCGCCAGCAGCTTGGTGGTGGCAGGGGGACACGAGCAGTACTTC. This sequence encodes CASSLVVAGGHEQYF.

This clonotype has at least ten counts. This rearrangement joins TRBV6-5 to TRBJ1-6, with 7 positions matching TRBD1. The germline CDR1 and CDR2 sequences are MNHEY and SVGAGI. The CDR3 has 17 amino acids. The J segment lost 0 bases and the V segment lost 2 bases, leaving 4 bases of the junction unmatched. The CDR3 region has the DNA TGTGCCAGCAGTTACGAGAACAGGGGCTCCTATAATTCACCCCTCCACTTT. As protein: CASSYENRGSYNSPLHF.

This clonotype was found many times. This chain links TRBV19 with TRBJ1-5; possibly TRBD1 for D (5 bases). Deletions cut 1 base from V and 7 bases from J, with 14 bases between. CDR3 length equals 15 residues. Germline CDR1 LNHDA, CDR2 SQIVND (reference sequence). Written as DNA, the CDR3 is TGTGCCAGTAGTATAGTAGCAGGGAACCGCCAGCCCCAGCATTTT. Translated, it gives CASSIVAGNRQPQHF.

In this sample, this clonotype is medium-sized (0.01 to 0.1%). The chain is built from TRBV29-1 and TRBJ2-7; D gene unclear. The CDR3 extends over 12 amino acids. Deletions cut 6 bases from V and 0 bases from J, with 9 bases between. CDR1 is SQVTM, CDR2 ANQGSEA, per germline. The CDR3 here is CSVGQFSYEQYF. CDR3 bases: TGCAGCGTGGGCCAATTCTCCTACGAGCAGTACTTC.

Many counts were recorded for this clonotype. The chain combines TRBV9 with TRBJ2-1; D not certain. Per the germline V gene, CDR1 is SGDLS and CDR2 is YYNGEE. The CDR3 runs to 13 residues. V lost 3 bases to trimming and J lost 8 bases, with 12 bases between them. In nucleotides, the CDR3 is TGTGCCAGCAGCGGCTCTTGGTCGGATGAGCAGTTCTTC. It specifies CASSGSWSDEQFF.

This clonotype was seen a handful of times. CDR3 DNA: TGTGCCAGCAGTGAAGATCGGGAGCATTCACCCCTCCACTTT. Its translation: CASSEDREHSPLHF. The chain is built from TRBV6-1 and TRBJ1-6, with unresolved D. CDR1 and CDR2 (germline): MNHNS, SASEGT. This CDR3 region has 14 residues. Between the trimmed V and J ends, which lost 1 base and 8 bases, there was a span of 9 bases.

This clonotype was counted at least ten times. The V call is TRBV7-9, the J call TRBJ2-7; no firm D call. CDR1 is SEHNR and CDR2 is FQNEAQ in the germline V gene (reference sequence). This CDR3 has 14 residues. Trimming stripped 2 bases from V and 0 bases from J, with 8 bases between. CDR3 bases: TGTGCCAGCAGCTTACGGGCGGACTCCTACGAGCAGTACTTC. Protein product: CASSLRADSYEQYF.